These T cell receptor beta chains were read from a single sample in a study of blood T cell repertoires in COVID-19. The method was immunoSEQ multiplex PCR; TCRdb's version includes in-frame clones alone and lacks a portion of them. The sample contains some 200,000 clones, 86% of which appear only once. The source material was peripheral blood. These receptors originate from a man older than 75 with acute or convalescent COVID-19. The CDR3 runs from the conserved cysteine through the conserved F or W. The order of the fields is clone size, J gene, D gene, V gene, CDR3 DNA, CDR3 protein. D genes are given only for firm matches. Clone size is shown for a subset of rows, as once, few, many or a class of expanded clone.

- | TRBJ2-1 | TRBD2 | TRBV27 | TGTGCCAGCAAGTCTAGCGGGAATTTGGAGCAGTTCTTC | CASKSSGNLEQFF
- | TRBJ2-5 | - | TRBV6-5 | TGTGCCAGCAGTTACGGGGGCTCTGGGACCCAGTACTTC | CASSYGGSGTQYF
- | TRBJ1-4 | - | TRBV19 | TGTGCCAGTAGCTTGCGATTTCAGGGAGGCTTTGAAAAACTGTTTTTT | CASSLRFQGGFEKLFF
- | TRBJ2-3 | - | TRBV19 | TGTGCCGCGGGGGAGCAGGGGCCGGCAGATACGCAGTATTTT | CAAGEQGPADTQYF
- | TRBJ2-7 | TRBD1 | TRBV28 | TGTGCCACCGGTAACAGGGGGAGGCCTCTCTCCTACGAGCAGTACTTC | CATGNRGRPLSYEQYF
- | TRBJ1-5 | TRBD1 | TRBV5-8 | TGTGCCAGCAGCTCCACCCGGGACAGTTCATCCAATCAGCCCCAGCATTTT | CASSSTRDSSSNQPQHF
once | TRBJ2-2 | - | TRBV27 | TGTGCCAGCAGTTTAACGGGGTACGCCGGGGAGCTGTTTTTT | CASSLTGYAGELFF
- | TRBJ2-5 | - | TRBV5-8 | TGTGCCAGCAGCTCATCGAACAGGGCTCAAGAGACCCAGTACTTC | CASSSSNRAQETQYF
- | TRBJ2-5 | - | TRBV10-3 | TGTGCCATCAGTGAATCAGCGGGTCGGGAGACCCAGTACTTC | CAISESAGRETQYF
- | TRBJ1-3 | - | TRBV13 | TGTGCCAGCAGCCCGGGACTGACCTCTGGAAACACCATATATTTT | CASSPGLTSGNTIYF
- | TRBJ2-1 | - | TRBV6-4 | TGTGCCAGCAGTGGCGGAGGGGGCTACGATGAGCAGTTCTTC | CASSGGGGYDEQFF
- | TRBJ2-7 | - | TRBV2 | TGTGCCAGCAGCAATACAGGGTCCTCCTACGAGCAGTACTTC | CASSNTGSSYEQYF